A single TCR beta chain is shown here with its context. This table comes from immunoSEQ multiplex PCR, and its TCRdb copy is limited to in-frame clones, with some not included. The sample shows about 43,000 clones, roughly 92% of them seen only once. The CDR3 is 14 residues long. J lost 4 bases, V lost 3 bases, and 6 bases had no gene match. CDR1 is SGHNT and CDR2 is YYREEE in the germline V gene (reference sequence). The data belong to a study of tissue T cells after allogeneic stem cell transplantation. The chain joins TRBV5-4 to TRBJ2-7; 8 bases align to TRBD1. The TCR sequence derives from a woman aged 40-69 years who later had graft-versus-host disease after an allogeneic stem cell transplant. This material consisted of blood, taken before transplantation. The CDR3 nucleotides are TGTGCCAGCAGCTCACAGGGGGTAGAATACGAGCAGTACTTC. This sequence encodes CASSSQGVEYEQYF.